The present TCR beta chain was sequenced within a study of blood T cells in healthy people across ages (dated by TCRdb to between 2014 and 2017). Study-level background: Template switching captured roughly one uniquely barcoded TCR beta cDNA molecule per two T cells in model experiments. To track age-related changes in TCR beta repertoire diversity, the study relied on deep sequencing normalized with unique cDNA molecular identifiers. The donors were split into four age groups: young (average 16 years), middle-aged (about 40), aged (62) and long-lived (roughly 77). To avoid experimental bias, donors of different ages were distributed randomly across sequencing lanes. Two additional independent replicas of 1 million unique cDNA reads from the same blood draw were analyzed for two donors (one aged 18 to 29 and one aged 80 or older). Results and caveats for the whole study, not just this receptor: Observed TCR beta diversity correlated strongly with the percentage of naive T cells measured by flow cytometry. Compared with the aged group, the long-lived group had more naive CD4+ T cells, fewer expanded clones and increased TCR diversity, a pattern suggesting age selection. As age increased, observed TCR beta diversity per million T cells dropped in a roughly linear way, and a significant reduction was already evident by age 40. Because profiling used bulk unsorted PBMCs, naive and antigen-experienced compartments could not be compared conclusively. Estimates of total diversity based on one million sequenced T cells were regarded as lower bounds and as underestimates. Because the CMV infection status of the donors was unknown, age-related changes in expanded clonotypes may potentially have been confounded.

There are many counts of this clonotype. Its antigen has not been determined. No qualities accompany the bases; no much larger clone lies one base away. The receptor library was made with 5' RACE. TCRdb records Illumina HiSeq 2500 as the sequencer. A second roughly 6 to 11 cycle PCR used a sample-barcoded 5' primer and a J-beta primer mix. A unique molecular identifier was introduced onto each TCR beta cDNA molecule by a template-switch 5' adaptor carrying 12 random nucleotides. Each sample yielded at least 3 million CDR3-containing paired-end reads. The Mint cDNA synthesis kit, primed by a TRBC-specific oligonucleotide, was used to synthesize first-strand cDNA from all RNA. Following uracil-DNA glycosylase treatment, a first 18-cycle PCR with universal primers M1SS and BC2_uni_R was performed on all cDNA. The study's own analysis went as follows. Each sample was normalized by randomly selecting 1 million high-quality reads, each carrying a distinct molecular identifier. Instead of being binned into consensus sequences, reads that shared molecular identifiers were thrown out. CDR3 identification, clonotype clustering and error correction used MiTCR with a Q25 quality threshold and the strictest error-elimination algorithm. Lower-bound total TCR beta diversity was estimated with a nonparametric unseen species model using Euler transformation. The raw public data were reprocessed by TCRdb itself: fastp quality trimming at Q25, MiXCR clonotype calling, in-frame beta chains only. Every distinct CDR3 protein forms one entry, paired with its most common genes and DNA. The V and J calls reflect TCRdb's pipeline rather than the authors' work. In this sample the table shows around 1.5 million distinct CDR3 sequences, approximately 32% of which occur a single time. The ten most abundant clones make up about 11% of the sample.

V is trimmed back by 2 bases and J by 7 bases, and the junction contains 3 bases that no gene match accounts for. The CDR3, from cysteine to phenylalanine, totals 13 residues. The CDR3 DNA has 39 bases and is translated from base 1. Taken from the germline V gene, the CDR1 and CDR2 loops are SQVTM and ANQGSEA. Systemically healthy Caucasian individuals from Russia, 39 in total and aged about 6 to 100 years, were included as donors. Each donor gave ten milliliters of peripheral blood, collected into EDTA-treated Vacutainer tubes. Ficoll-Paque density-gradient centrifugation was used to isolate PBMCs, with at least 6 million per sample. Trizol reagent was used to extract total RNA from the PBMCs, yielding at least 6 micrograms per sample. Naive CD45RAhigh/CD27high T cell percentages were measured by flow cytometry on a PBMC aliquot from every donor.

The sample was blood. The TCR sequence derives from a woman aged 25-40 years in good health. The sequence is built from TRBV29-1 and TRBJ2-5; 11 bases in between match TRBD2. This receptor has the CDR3 CSVEPSGRRTQYF. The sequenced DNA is TGCAGCGTTGAACCTAGCGGGAGGCGGACCCAGTACTTC.